This entry features one T cell receptor (beta chain) sequence. Original handling: Amplification from reference gene primers served as the basis for estimated nucleated cell counts. Profiling relied on immunoSEQ multiplex PCR, and the TCRdb table lists in-frame clones only, not all of them. V, J and clone size are those of that table, while D and trimming were read from the DNA. This sample has some 140,000 clones, with about 90% found just once. The entry originates in a study of blood T cell repertoires in COVID-19. Study information: T cells, B-cell-depleted T cells, or PBMCs supplied cDNA or gDNA.

The germline V gene has CDR1 SQVTM and CDR2 ANQGSEA. The CDR3 consists of 11 residues. Trimming at V came to 7 bases and at J to 7 bases, leaving 4 bases not matched to a gene. This sequence was found in a man aged 50-60 years with acute or convalescent COVID-19. The specimen sequenced was peripheral blood. The chain combines TRBV29-1 with TRBJ1-1, with 9 bases matching TRBD1. The CDR3 DNA follows: TGCAGCGGGGGACAGGGCCTTGAAGCTTTCTTT. It is translated as CSGGQGLEAFF.